These 30 T cell receptor beta chains were all obtained from the same sample, sequenced in a study of blood T cell repertoires in COVID-19. Clones were read by immunoSEQ multiplex PCR, and TCRdb kept only the in-frame ones, dropping some. Among roughly 110,000 clones listed, approximately 89% were seen once. Specimen: peripheral blood. Receptors were obtained from a middle-aged man with acute or convalescent COVID-19.

This chain uses TRBV25-1 with TRBJ1-3; no definite D call. This CDR3 contains 12 residues. Germline V lookup: CDR1 MGHDK, CDR2 SYGVNS. V dropped 5 bases and J dropped 8 bases, with 10 bases sitting between them. CDR3 nucleotide sequence: TGTGCCAGCAGTAAGACTTGGGACACCATATATTTT. Its protein product is CASSKTWDTIYF.

This sequence joins TRBV5-4 and TRBJ2-5; TRBD1 aligns across 7 bases. Germline V gives CDR1 SGHNT, CDR2 YYREEE (reference sequence). The CDR3 totals 16 residues. V shed 2 bases and J 4 bases; nucleotides not matched to a gene: 11. The CDR3 coding sequence is TGTGCCAGCAGCTTCTACGAGGGGGCGGTGGCAGAGACCCAGTACTTC. It yields the protein CASSFYEGAVAETQYF.

This clone was counted a single time. A read error may produce the germline difference seen at one junction end. The chain couples TRBV6-5 to TRBJ1-2; a weak D match, TRBD1 (6 bases). The CDR3 extends over 14 amino acids. The germline V gene encodes CDR1 MNHEY and CDR2 SVGAGI. The CDR3 coding sequence is TGCGCAGCAGTGATAGCTGACAGGTCTAAAGGCTACACCTTC. Protein: CAAVIADRSKGYTF.

This clone has a handful of counts. The chain couples TRBV6-5 to TRBJ1-2, with 8 bases identical to TRBD1. V trimming: 5 bases; J trimming: 0 bases; junction bases outside the gene matches: 5. The CDR3 spans 15 residues. Germline V lookup: CDR1 MNHEY, CDR2 SVGAGI. The chain's CDR3 is CASSRWTGTNYGYTF. Written as DNA, the CDR3 is TGTGCCAGCAGTAGATGGACAGGGACTAACTATGGCTACACCTTC.

The chain recombines TRBV5-8 with TRBJ2-5; 14 bases line up with TRBD2. CDR1 is SGHTS, CDR2 YDEGEE, per germline. The CDR3 totals 16 residues. V was pared by 4 bases and J by 5 bases, with 7 bases of the junction left unmatched. CDR3 residues: CASSQTSGGAEETQYF. The CDR3 nucleotides are TGTGCCAGCAGCCAGACTAGCGGGGGGGCCGAGGAGACCCAGTACTTC.

The V gene is TRBV4-3, the J gene TRBJ1-2; D is uncertain. This CDR3 contains 15 residues. CDR1 and CDR2 from the germline V gene are LGHNA and YSLEER. Trimming shortened V by 5 bases and J by 2 bases, and 15 bases separated the two germline ends. The CDR3 loop is CASSEGLTQNYGYTF. DNA for the CDR3: TGCGCCAGCAGCGAAGGATTGACACAGAACTATGGCTACACCTTC.

The chain employs TRBV7-2 and TRBJ2-1, with 10 bases identical to TRBD2. CDR1 SGHTA and CDR2 FQGNSA come from the germline V gene. The V and J ends lost 3 bases and 5 bases, in that order; junction bases with no gene match: 7. The CDR3 has 16 amino acids. The CDR3 sequence: CASSFPRLAGDNEQFF. The DNA for the CDR3 is TGTGCCAGCAGCTTCCCTCGACTAGCGGGCGACAATGAGCAGTTCTTC.

The gene calls are TRBV9 and TRBJ2-2; perhaps D is TRBD1 or TRBD2 (9 bases each). V was trimmed by 4 bases and J by 5 bases, leaving 33 bases between them. The CDR3 is 21 residues long. In germline, CDR1 is SGDLS, CDR2 YYNGEE. This CDR3 reads CASSPRPGTGFYLAGTGELFF. DNA for the CDR3: TGTGCCAGCAGCCCACGCCCCGGGACAGGGTTTTACCTAGCGGGGACCGGGGAGCTGTTTTTT.

The chain recombines TRBV11-2 with TRBJ2-1; 7 positions match TRBD1. CDR1 is SGHAT, CDR2 FQNNGV, per germline. This CDR3 region has 18 residues. V lost 1 base, J lost 3 bases, and 12 bases stayed unmatched. The CDR3 reads CASSLVVLHRGHYNEQFF. CDR3 DNA sequence: TGTGCCAGCAGCTTAGTCGTTTTGCACAGGGGACACTACAATGAGCAGTTCTTC.

The gene calls are TRBV7-9 and TRBJ1-5, with D perhaps matching TRBD1 (5 bases). V was shortened by 5 bases and J by 3 bases, with 11 bases between the two germline ends. The germline gives CDR1 SEHNR, CDR2 FQNEAQ (reference sequence). There are 14 residues in the CDR3. CDR3 DNA sequence: TGTGCCAGCAGCCCGCAGGGCTTCAATCAGCCCCAGCATTTT. It specifies CASSPQGFNQPQHF.

The chain is built from TRBV18 and TRBJ2-3; 7 bases align to TRBD2. The CDR3 extends over 14 amino acids. V was pared by 6 bases and J by 3 bases, with 6 bases of the junction left unmatched. The germline V gene has CDR1 KGHSH and CDR2 LQKENI. CDR3: CASSLRRETDTQYF. In DNA, the CDR3 is TGTGCCAGCTCCCTGCGGCGGGAGACAGATACGCAGTATTTT.

This clone was recorded once. The chain couples TRBV3-1 (or the pseudogene TRBV3-2) to TRBJ1-1; the D gene is possibly TRBD1 (6 bases). CDR1 and CDR2 from the germline V gene are LGHDT and YNNKEL (reference sequence). Trimming took off 8 bases at V and 2 bases at J, with 15 bases between the two ends. The CDR3 loop spans 14 amino acids. The CDR3 bases are TGTGCCAGCTTAAGGGACAAGCCCAACACTGAAGCTTTCTTT. Translated: CASLRDKPNTEAFF.

The chain employs TRBV30 and TRBJ1-2, with 7 bases lining up with TRBD1. The CDR3 sequence is 15 residues long. J lost 8 bases, V lost 0 bases, and 12 bases had no gene match. In germline, CDR1 is GTSNPN, CDR2 SVGIG (reference sequence). CDR3 sequence: CAWSVYVEGARGYTF. CDR3 DNA: TGTGCCTGGAGTGTTTATGTGGAGGGGGCCCGCGGCTACACCTTC.

The chain uses TRBV11-2 and TRBJ2-5; 9 nucleotides agree with TRBD2. The CDR3 has 15 amino acids. CDR1 is SGHAT and CDR2 is FQNNGV in the germline V gene. The V segment lost 5 bases and the J segment 5 bases; nucleotides outside the gene matches: 9. CDR3 sequence: CASSKPGLASETQYF. The CDR3 DNA follows: TGTGCCAGCAGCAAGCCGGGACTAGCTTCCGAGACCCAGTACTTC.

In this sample, this clone turned up once. This chain links TRBV19 with TRBJ1-1; D may be TRBD1 (6 bases). The CDR3 has 14 residues. Germline-derived CDR1 and CDR2 are LNHDA and SQIVND (reference sequence). V shed 0 bases and J shed 11 bases, with 16 bases lying between them. CDR3 amino acids: CASSIDRGGLAAFF. The CDR3 DNA sequence: TGTGCCAGTAGTATAGATAGGGGGGGCCTGGCTGCTTTCTTT.

In its sample, this clone was seen a few times. The chain is built from TRBV2 and TRBJ1-1; possibly TRBD1 for D (6 bases). The CDR3 runs 13 residues. Trimming shortened V by 10 bases and J by 4 bases, and 16 bases separated the two germline ends. Germline V gives CDR1 SNHLY, CDR2 FYNNEI. The CDR3 region has the DNA TGTGCCAACGGAGGGGGGAGGGCCACTGAAGCTTTCTTT. Translation: CANGGGRATEAFF.

The chain employs TRBV11-2 and TRBJ2-2; D not certain. Per germline, CDR1 SGHAT and CDR2 FQNNGV. Trimming shortened V by 0 bases and J by 7 bases, and 6 bases separated the two germline ends. This CDR3 is built from 13 residues. The CDR3 protein is CASSLDRHGELFF. The CDR3 coding sequence is TGTGCCAGCAGCTTAGATCGACACGGGGAGCTGTTTTTT.

This clone was observed a single time. The CDR3 here is CATQGQSNTEAFF. The CDR3 DNA is TGTGCCACCCAGGGACAGTCGAACACTGAAGCTTTCTTT. The rearrangement uses TRBV12-3 or TRBV12-4 and TRBJ1-1; 7 bases line up with TRBD1. The V segment lost 10 bases and the J segment 1 base; nucleotides outside the gene matches: 6. The CDR3 length is 13 residues.

In DNA form, the CDR3 reads TGTGCCAGCAGCCCAGGGGGTGGGGCTGAAGCTTTCTTT. Its protein product is CASSPGGGAEAFF. The chain is built from TRBV7-9 and TRBJ1-1, with 7 bases aligning to TRBD1. The germline gives CDR1 SEHNR, CDR2 FQNEAQ (reference sequence). This CDR3 contains 13 residues. V trimming: 5 bases; J trimming: 6 bases; junction bases outside the gene matches: 6.

This clone was observed a single time. This chain joins TRBV9 and TRBJ1-3; 7 bases align to TRBD1. Germline values: CDR1 SGDLS, CDR2 YYNGEE. V shed 0 bases and J 0 bases; nucleotides not matched to a gene: 6. The CDR3 sequence is 17 residues long. The CDR3 DNA follows: TGTGCCAGCAGCGTAGGTTGGACAGGAGGCTCTGGAAACACCATATATTTT. This encodes CASSVGWTGGSGNTIYF.

The genes are TRBV6-5 and TRBJ1-1; D uncertain. V shed 1 base and J shed 1 base, with 13 bases lying between them. The CDR3 is 16 residues long. From germline, CDR1 is MNHEY and CDR2 SVGAGI. CDR3 bases: TGTGCCAGCAGTTACTGGCCTCCGACTAGGAACACTGAAGCTTTCTTT. This codes for CASSYWPPTRNTEAFF.

This chain joins TRBV6-6 and TRBJ1-1; 11 bases align to TRBD1. This CDR3 has 17 residues. V trimming: 5 bases; J trimming: 4 bases; junction bases outside the gene matches: 12. Germline CDR1 MNHNY, CDR2 SVGAGI (reference sequence). The CDR3 sequence: CASSHGQGALAGTEAFF. For the CDR3, the DNA is TGTGCCAGCAGTCACGGACAGGGGGCGCTTGCTGGCACTGAAGCTTTCTTT.

The V and J genes are TRBV19 and TRBJ1-6; the D is unclear. The CDR3 totals 13 residues. Germline CDR1 LNHDA, CDR2 SQIVND (reference sequence). Deletions cut 5 bases from V and 4 bases from J, with 6 bases between. The CDR3 sequence is CASSLQYNSPLHF. DNA for the CDR3: TGTGCCAGTAGTCTACAGTATAATTCACCCCTCCACTTT.

This rearrangement joins TRBV19 to TRBJ1-2, with D possibly matching TRBD1 (6 bases). V shed 5 bases and J shed 8 bases, with 12 bases lying between them. The CDR3 has 12 amino acids. Looked up from germline, CDR1 is LNHDA and CDR2 is SQIVND (reference sequence). For the CDR3, the DNA is TGTGCCAGTAGTGTCAGGGGTCGGGGCTACACCTTC. Protein sequence: CASSVRGRGYTF.

The chain combines TRBV19 with TRBJ2-1; perhaps TRBD2 as D (5 bases). Between the trimmed V and J ends, which lost 9 bases and 8 bases, there was a span of 17 bases. CDR1 and CDR2 from the germline V gene are LNHDA and SQIVND (reference sequence). The CDR3 consists of 13 residues. CDR3: CASLASGVHEQFF. The CDR3 DNA is TGTGCCAGCCTCGCCTCCGGGGTCCATGAGCAGTTCTTC.

This sequence joins TRBV4-3 and TRBJ1-1; tentative D call: TRBD1 (6 bases). Germline-derived CDR1 and CDR2 are LGHNA and YSLEER. Deletions cut 3 bases from V and 0 bases from J, with 20 bases between. This CDR3 contains 18 residues. CDR3 residues: CASSHQLQGTTLNTEAFF. Here the CDR3 DNA reads TGCGCCAGCAGCCATCAGTTACAGGGAACCACCCTGAACACTGAAGCTTTCTTT.

Concerning this clone itself: Other nucleotide sequences from this sample produce the same CDR3. The chain's CDR3 is CAWGTGNTEAFF. The DNA of the CDR3 is TGTGCCTGGGGGACAGGGAACACTGAAGCTTTCTTT. The chain links TRBV30 to TRBJ1-1; 8 nucleotides align to TRBD1. V dropped 5 bases and J dropped 1; count of bases not matched to a gene: 0. CDR1 and CDR2 from the germline V gene are GTSNPN and SVGIG (reference sequence). The CDR3 spans 12 residues.

The V gene is TRBV18, the J gene TRBJ1-2; TRBD1 matches at 10 bases. The CDR3 loop spans 15 amino acids. Germline-derived CDR1 and CDR2 are KGHSH and LQKENI. V lost 5 bases, J lost 4 bases, and 7 bases stayed unmatched. CDR3 protein: CASSSGTGDFYGYTF. DNA for the CDR3: TGTGCCAGCTCATCCGGGACAGGGGACTTCTATGGCTACACCTTC.

The chain links TRBV24-1 to TRBJ1-2; D unresolved. Looked up from germline, CDR1 is KGHDR and CDR2 is SFDVKD. The CDR3 consists of 13 residues. Trimming shortened V by 3 bases and J by 3 bases, and 7 bases separated the two germline ends. DNA for the CDR3: TGTGCCACCAGTGATGAAACAGACTATGGCTACACCTTC. It specifies CATSDETDYGYTF.

The CDR3 sequence: CASNRDRDSPLHF. The CDR3 region has the DNA TGTGCCAGCAACCGGGACAGGGATTCACCCCTCCACTTT. The J gene is TRBJ1-6, the V gene TRBV6-5; TRBD1 agrees at 9 bases. Trimming removed 7 bases from V and 8 bases from J; junction bases left unmatched: 3. The CDR3 runs to 13 residues. Germline assignment: CDR1 MNHEY and CDR2 SVGAGI.